The entry below describes one T cell receptor (beta chain). This sample also contains other DNA sequences that code for the same CDR3. This specimen belongs to a study of control samples from healthy donors and cancer patients. Data came from immunoSEQ multiplex PCR; TCRdb stores just in-frame clones and leaves some out. The sample consists of some 200,000 clones, 90% to 95% of them appearing once. This receptor was taken from a man aged 50-59 years in good health. The sample taken for sequencing was blood.

The CDR3 loop reads CASSFGGTDTQYF. CDR3 nucleotides: TGTGCCAGCAGCTTCGGCGGCACAGATACGCAGTATTTT. The rearrangement links TRBV11-3 to TRBJ2-3; D not resolved. Germline V gene lookup returns CDR1 SGHNT and CDR2 YENEEA. This CDR3 has 13 residues. Trimming left V 3 bases short and J 1 base short, with 5 bases between.